This is a list of T cell receptor beta chains from one sample in a study of blood T cell repertoires in COVID-19. Only in-frame clones appear in the TCRdb table, and some are missing; sequencing was by immunoSEQ multiplex PCR. This sample has roughly 410,000 clones; around 91% occur once, and the top ten carry about 1.6%. What was sequenced was peripheral blood. These receptors were obtained from a woman aged 35 to 49 with COVID-19, enrolled during active disease. Each CDR3 is given with its conserved first and last residue. D genes are given only for firm matches. Expanded clones get a size class; other rows say once, few or many, or leave the size out.

J	V	length	D	size	CDR3	DNA
TRBJ1-2	TRBV19	12	-	-	CASSVWPSGYTF	TGTGCCAGTAGTGTCTGGCCCTCAGGCTACACCTTC
TRBJ2-2	TRBV7-2	16	TRBD2	-	CASSKTSGTNTGELFF	TGTGCCAGCAGCAAGACTAGCGGGACAAACACCGGGGAGCTGTTTTTT
TRBJ1-4	TRBV5-1	16	-	-	CASSLVAGVTNEKLFF	TGCGCCAGCAGCTTGGTGGCAGGGGTAACTAATGAAAAACTGTTTTTT
TRBJ1-1	TRBV5-1	17	TRBD1	-	CASSPGQGGPMGTEAFF	TGCGCCAGCAGCCCGGGACAGGGAGGCCCCATGGGTACTGAAGCTTTCTTT
TRBJ1-1	TRBV6-6	14	TRBD1	-	CASIDGRGQGEAFF	TGTGCCAGCATAGACGGCAGGGGGCAAGGTGAAGCTTTCTTT
TRBJ2-2	TRBV19	14	TRBD1	once	CASSPQGAYGELFF	TGTGCCAGCTCCCCGCAGGGGGCTTACGGGGAGCTGTTTTTT
TRBJ2-1	TRBV9	17	TRBD2	-	CASSGAPGGPMHNEQFF	TGTGCCAGCAGCGGGGCCCCGGGGGGGCCTATGCACAATGAGCAGTTCTTC
TRBJ1-3	TRBV5-1	13	-	-	CASSQGNGNTIYF	TGCGCCAGCTCTCAGGGTAATGGAAACACCATATATTTT
TRBJ1-6	TRBV27	14	-	-	CASSSLRLNSPLHF	TGTGCCAGCAGTTCGCTACGACTAAATTCACCCCTCCACTTT
TRBJ2-7	TRBV21-1	19	-	many	CASSKGRDSLGGASYEQYF	TGTGCCAGCAGCAAAGGTCGGGACAGCCTAGGCGGGGCGTCCTACGAGCAGTACTTC
TRBJ2-7	TRBV19	13	-	few	CATVEPWTSEQYF	TGTGCCACCGTAGAACCTTGGACTTCCGAGCAGTACTTC
TRBJ1-1	TRBV10-3	15	-	-	CAISESGGANTEAFF	TGTGCCATCAGTGAGTCGGGGGGAGCGAACACTGAAGCTTTCTTT
TRBJ1-2	TRBV11-2	14	TRBD1	-	CASSFGQGNYGYTF	TGTGCCAGCAGCTTCGGACAGGGGAACTATGGCTACACCTTC
TRBJ2-5	TRBV28	16	TRBD2	-	CASSLLAGEGLETQYF	TGTGCCAGCAGTTTACTAGCGGGAGAAGGGTTGGAGACCCAGTACTTC
TRBJ1-1	TRBV6-5	13	-	once	CASSRGMNTEAFF	TGTGCCAGCTCTAGGGGAATGAACACTGAAGCTTTCTTT
TRBJ2-2	TRBV11-3	15	-	-	CASSLGTGGAGELFF	TGTGCCAGCAGCTTAGGAACAGGGGGGGCCGGGGAGCTGTTTTTT
TRBJ1-5	TRBV6-2/TRBV6-3	16	TRBD1	-	CASSSRGQSHNQPQHF	TGTGCCAGCAGTTCGCGGGGACAGTCACACAATCAGCCCCAGCATTTT
TRBJ1-1	TRBV28	11	-	-	CASATGQEAFF	TGTGCCAGCGCTACAGGGCAAGAAGCTTTCTTT
TRBJ1-1	TRBV6-5	13	-	-	CASTPRTADGAFF	TGTGCCAGCACCCCCAGGACAGCCGACGGGGCTTTCTTT
TRBJ1-1	TRBV12-3/TRBV12-4	11	-	-	CASRLGSSAFF	TGTGCCAGCAGATTAGGGAGTTCGGCTTTCTTT
TRBJ2-1	TRBV7-2	15	TRBD1	-	CASSRRDRGSNEQFF	TGTGCCAGCAGCCGCCGGGACAGGGGCTCCAATGAGCAGTTCTTC
TRBJ1-2	TRBV6-5	15	TRBD1	-	CASSIHLGQPLSYTF	TGTGCCAGCAGTATCCACCTGGGACAGCCCCTGAGCTACACCTTC
TRBJ2-3	TRBV7-9	14	-	-	CASSLGATTDTQYF	TGTGCCAGCAGCTTAGGGGCCACCACAGATACGCAGTATTTT
TRBJ2-7	TRBV27	15	-	-	CASSFRTESSYEQYF	TGTGCCAGCAGTTTCCGAACGGAGAGCTCCTACGAGCAGTACTTC
TRBJ2-7	TRBV19	14	TRBD1	once	CASSMYRGLYEQYF	TGTGCCAGTAGTATGTACAGGGGGCTGTACGAGCAGTACTTC
TRBJ2-2	TRBV3-1/TRBV3-2	16	TRBD1	-	CASSHRDRGSGGELFF	TGTGCCAGCAGCCATCGGGACAGGGGATCTGGCGGGGAGCTGTTTTTT
TRBJ1-1	TRBV5-1	15	-	-	CASSPGSTTNTEAFF	TGCGCCAGCAGCCCGGGATCGACAACGAACACTGAAGCTTTCTTT
TRBJ1-2	TRBV9	16	TRBD1	-	CASSVVGTGGSYGYTF	TGTGCCAGCAGCGTAGTTGGGACAGGGGGTTCCTATGGCTACACCTTC